One and the same sample provided the 8 T cell receptor beta chains below, sequenced in a study of pediatric ulcerative colitis. Profiling relied on immunoSEQ multiplex PCR, and the TCRdb table lists in-frame clones only, not all of them. Among about 36,000 clones listed, less than 90% were seen once. The specimen sequenced was blood. The receptors come from a girl between 10 and 17 years old with moderate ulcerative colitis.

This chain joins TRBV2 and TRBJ1-1, with D tentatively TRBD1 (5 bases). This CDR3 is 15 amino acids long. V was shortened by 1 base and J by 11 bases, with 20 bases between the two germline ends. Looked up from germline, CDR1 is SNHLY and CDR2 is FYNNEI. CDR3 sequence: CASSEVVGRGVMAFF. DNA of the CDR3: TGTGCCAGCAGTGAAGTGGTGGGGAGGGGCGTAATGGCTTTCTTT.

V and J are TRBV4-3 and TRBJ2-7, with 12 bases that match TRBD2. Germline CDR1 LGHNA, CDR2 YSLEER. J was trimmed by 3 bases and V by 3 bases; bases with no gene match: 3. The CDR3 runs to 15 residues. Here the CDR3 reads CASSHQTSGSYEQYF. CDR3 coding DNA: TGCGCCAGCAGCCACCAGACTAGCGGGAGCTACGAGCAGTACTTC.

The chain couples TRBV10-1 to TRBJ1-4; perhaps TRBD1 as D (6 bases). Trimming took off 2 bases at V and 9 bases at J, with 13 bases between the two ends. This CDR3 contains 14 residues. CDR1 is WNHNN, CDR2 SYGVQD, per germline (reference sequence). DNA for the CDR3: TGCGCCAGCAGTGAGACTTCCAGGGGAAAAAAACTGTTTTTT. Translated: CASSETSRGKKLFF.

V usage is TRBV30 and J usage is TRBJ2-1, with 9 bases lining up with TRBD2. After removal of 8 bases from V and 5 bases from J, the junction contained 13 bases not matched to a gene. CDR3 size: 15 residues. CDR1 is GTSNPN, CDR2 SVGIG, per germline (reference sequence). The CDR3 protein is CAGISGRIPHNEQFF. The CDR3, as DNA: TGTGCCGGAATTAGCGGGAGAATCCCCCACAATGAGCAGTTCTTC.

By share, this clone ranks as large (0.1 to 1%). The chain links TRBV28 to TRBJ2-7; no definite D call. Germline V gene sequence: CDR1 MDHEN, CDR2 SYDVKM. Trimming left V 7 bases short and J 1 base short, with 14 bases between. The CDR3 spans 14 residues. CDR3 residues: CASISRRISYEQYF. CDR3 DNA: TGTGCCAGCATATCCAGGCGGATATCCTACGAGCAGTACTTC. Full variable domain (rest looked up from reference TRBV28 and TRBJ2-7): DVKVTQSSRYLVKRTGEKVFLECVQDMDHENMFWYRQDPGLGLRLIYFSYDVKMKEKGDIPEGYSVSREKKERFSLILESASTNQTSMYLCASISRRISYEQYFGPGTRLTVT.

V usage is TRBV6-6 and J usage is TRBJ2-3, with 8 bases lining up with TRBD1. The CDR3 extends over 13 amino acids. Germline V gene data show CDR1 as MNHNY and CDR2 as SVGAGI (reference sequence). V shed 9 bases and J 7 bases; nucleotides not matched to a gene: 9. CDR3 sequence: CARQQGAQNTQYF. In DNA, the CDR3 is TGTGCCAGGCAGCAGGGGGCTCAAAATACGCAGTATTTT.

This chain links TRBV5-1 with TRBJ1-4; 9 nucleotides align to TRBD1. J gave up 3 bases and V 3 bases, and 0 bases lay outside the gene matches. The germline gives CDR1 SGHRS, CDR2 YFSETQ. The CDR3 sequence is 14 residues long. The CDR3 DNA sequence: TGCGCCAGCAGCTGGACAGGGGCTAATGAAAAACTGTTTTTT. The encoded protein is CASSWTGANEKLFF.

This chain uses TRBV6-5 with TRBJ1-1; D is uncertain. Trimming left V 0 bases short and J 2 bases short, with 10 bases between. In germline, CDR1 is MNHEY, CDR2 SVGAGI. The CDR3 is 15 residues long. This chain's CDR3 is CASSYSNPYNTEAFF. CDR3 sequence (DNA): TGTGCCAGCAGTTACTCGAACCCGTATAACACTGAAGCTTTCTTT.